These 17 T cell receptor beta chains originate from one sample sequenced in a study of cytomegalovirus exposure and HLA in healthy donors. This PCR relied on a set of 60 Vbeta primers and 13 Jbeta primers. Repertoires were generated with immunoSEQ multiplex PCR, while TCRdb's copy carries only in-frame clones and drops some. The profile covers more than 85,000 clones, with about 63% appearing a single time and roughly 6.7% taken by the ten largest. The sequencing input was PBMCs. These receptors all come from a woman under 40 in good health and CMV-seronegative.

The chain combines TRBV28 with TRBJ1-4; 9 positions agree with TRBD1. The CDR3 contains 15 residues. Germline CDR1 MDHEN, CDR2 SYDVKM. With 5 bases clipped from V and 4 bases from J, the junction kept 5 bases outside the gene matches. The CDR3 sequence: CASSLPGQGNEKLFF. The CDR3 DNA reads TGTGCCAGCAGTCTTCCGGGACAGGGTAATGAAAAACTGTTTTTT.

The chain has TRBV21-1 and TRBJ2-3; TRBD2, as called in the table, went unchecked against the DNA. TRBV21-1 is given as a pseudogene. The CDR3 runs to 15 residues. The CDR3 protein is CASSKLRGGGNTQYF. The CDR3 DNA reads TGTGCCAGCAGCAAACTGAGGGGGGGCGGGAATACGCAGTATTTT.

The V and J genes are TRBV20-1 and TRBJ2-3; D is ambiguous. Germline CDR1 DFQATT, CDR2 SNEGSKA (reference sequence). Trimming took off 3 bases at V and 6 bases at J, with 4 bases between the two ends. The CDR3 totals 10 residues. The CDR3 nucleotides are TGCAGTGCTAGTATTGATACGCAGTATTTT. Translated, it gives CSASIDTQYF.

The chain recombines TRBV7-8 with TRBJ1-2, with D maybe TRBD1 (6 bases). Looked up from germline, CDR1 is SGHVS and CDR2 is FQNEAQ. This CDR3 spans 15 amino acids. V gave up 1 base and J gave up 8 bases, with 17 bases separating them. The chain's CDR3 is CASSLGSTGPWGYTF. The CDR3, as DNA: TGTGCCAGCAGCTTAGGGTCCACAGGGCCCTGGGGCTACACCTTC.

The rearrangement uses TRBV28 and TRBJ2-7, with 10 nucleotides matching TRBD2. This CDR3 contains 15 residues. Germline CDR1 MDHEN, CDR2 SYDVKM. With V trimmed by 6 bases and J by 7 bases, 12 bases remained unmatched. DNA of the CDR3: TGTGCCAGCAGCGAAGGGAGCGGGAGGGCCGGGGAGCAGTACTTC. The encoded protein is CASSEGSGRAGEQYF. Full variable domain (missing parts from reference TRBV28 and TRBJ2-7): DVKVTQSSRYLVKRTGEKVFLECVQDMDHENMFWYRQDPGLGLRLIYFSYDVKMKEKGDIPEGYSVSREKKERFSLILESASTNQTSMYLCASSEGSGRAGEQYFGPGTRLTVT.

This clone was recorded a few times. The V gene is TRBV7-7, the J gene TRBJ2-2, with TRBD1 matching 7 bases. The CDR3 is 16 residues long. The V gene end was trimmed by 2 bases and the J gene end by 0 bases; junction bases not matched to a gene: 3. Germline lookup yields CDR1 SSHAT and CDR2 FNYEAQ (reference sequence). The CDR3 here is CASSLNRGTNTGELFF. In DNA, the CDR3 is TGTGCCAGCAGCTTAAACAGGGGAACGAACACCGGGGAGCTGTTTTTT.

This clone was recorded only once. The CDR3 protein is CASSLRHRGHTEAFF. CDR3 DNA sequence: TGCGCCAGCAGCTTGAGGCACAGGGGTCACACTGAAGCTTTCTTT. This chain links TRBV5-1 with TRBJ1-1; TRBD1 matches 7 bases. This CDR3 comprises 15 residues. In germline, CDR1 is SGHRS, CDR2 YFSETQ. J lost 3 bases, V lost 1 base, and 6 bases had no gene match.

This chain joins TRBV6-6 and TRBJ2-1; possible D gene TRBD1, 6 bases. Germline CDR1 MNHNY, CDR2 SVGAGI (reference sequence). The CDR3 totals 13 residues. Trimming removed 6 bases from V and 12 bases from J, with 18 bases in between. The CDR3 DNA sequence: TGTGCCAGCAGCTACCGGGACAATTCAATGCAGTTCTTC. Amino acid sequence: CASSYRDNSMQFF.

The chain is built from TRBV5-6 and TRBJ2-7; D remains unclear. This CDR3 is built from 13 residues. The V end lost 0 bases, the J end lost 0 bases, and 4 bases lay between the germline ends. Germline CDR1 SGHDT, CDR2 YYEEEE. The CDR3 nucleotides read TGTGCCAGCAGCTTGGTCAGCTCCTACGAGCAGTACTTC. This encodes CASSLVSSYEQYF.

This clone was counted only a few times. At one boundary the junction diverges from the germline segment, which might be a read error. DNA for the CDR3: TGCGCCAGCATATCCGGGACAGGGTCGAACGCCGGGGAGCTGTTTTTT. This codes for CASISGTGSNAGELFF. The chain couples TRBV5-1 to TRBJ2-2, with 9 nucleotides matching TRBD1. Per the germline V gene, CDR1 is SGHRS and CDR2 is YFSETQ. The CDR3 loop spans 16 amino acids.

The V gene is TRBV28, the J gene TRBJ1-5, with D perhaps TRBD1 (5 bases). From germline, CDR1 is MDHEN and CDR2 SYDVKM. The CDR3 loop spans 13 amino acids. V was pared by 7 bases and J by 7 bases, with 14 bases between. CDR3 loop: CASILGGDQPQHF. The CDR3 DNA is TGTGCCAGCATCCTGGGGGGGGACCAGCCCCAGCATTTT.

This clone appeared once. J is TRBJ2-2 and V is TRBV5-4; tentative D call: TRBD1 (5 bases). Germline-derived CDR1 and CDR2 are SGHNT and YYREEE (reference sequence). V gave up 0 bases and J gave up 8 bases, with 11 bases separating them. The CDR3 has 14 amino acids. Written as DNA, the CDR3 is TGTGCCAGCAGCTTGGAGGCGACAGCTGGGGAGCTGTTTTTT. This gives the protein CASSLEATAGELFF.

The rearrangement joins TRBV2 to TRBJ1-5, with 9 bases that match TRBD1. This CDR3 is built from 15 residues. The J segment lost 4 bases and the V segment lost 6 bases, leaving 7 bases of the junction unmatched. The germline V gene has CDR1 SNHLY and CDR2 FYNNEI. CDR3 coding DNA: TGTGCCAGCAGCGCAGGGACAGGGCTAAATCAGCCCCAGCATTTT. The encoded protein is CASSAGTGLNQPQHF.

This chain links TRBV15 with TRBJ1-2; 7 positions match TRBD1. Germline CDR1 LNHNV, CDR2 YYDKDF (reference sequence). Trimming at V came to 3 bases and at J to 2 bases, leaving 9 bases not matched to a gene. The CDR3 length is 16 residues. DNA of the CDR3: TGTGCCACCAGCAGGCGGGACAGAGTATCCAACTATGGCTACACCTTC. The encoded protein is CATSRRDRVSNYGYTF. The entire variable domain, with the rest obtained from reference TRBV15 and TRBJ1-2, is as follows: DAMVIQNPRYQVTQFGKPVTLSCSQTLNHNVMYWYQQKSSQAPKLLFHYYDKDFNNEADTPDNFQSRRPNTSFCFLDIRSPGLGDTAMYLCATSRRDRVSNYGYTFGSGTRLTVV.

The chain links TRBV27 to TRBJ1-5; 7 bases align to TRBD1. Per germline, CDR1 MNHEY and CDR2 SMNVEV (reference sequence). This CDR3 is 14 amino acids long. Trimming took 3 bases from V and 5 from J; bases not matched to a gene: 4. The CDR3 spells CASSFEGGYQPQHF. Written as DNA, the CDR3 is TGTGCCAGCAGTTTTGAAGGGGGCTATCAGCCCCAGCATTTT.

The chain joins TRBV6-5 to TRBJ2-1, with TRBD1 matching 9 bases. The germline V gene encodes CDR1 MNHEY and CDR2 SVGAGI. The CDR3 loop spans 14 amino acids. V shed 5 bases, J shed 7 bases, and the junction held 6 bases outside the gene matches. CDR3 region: CASSPSDRGNEQFF. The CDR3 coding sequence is TGTGCCAGCAGTCCCTCAGACAGGGGGAATGAGCAGTTCTTC.

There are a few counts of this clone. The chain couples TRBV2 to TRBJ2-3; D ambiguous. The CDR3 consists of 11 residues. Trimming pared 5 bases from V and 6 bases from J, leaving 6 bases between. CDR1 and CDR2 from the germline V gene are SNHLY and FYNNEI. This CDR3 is CASSSQDTQYF. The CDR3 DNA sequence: TGTGCCAGCAGTTCTCAGGATACGCAGTATTTT.